The 18 T cell receptor beta chains below were found in one sample sequenced in a study of metastatic and nonmetastatic thyroid tumors. Before thyroid surgery, none of the patients had received any treatment. Via MiXCR, TCRdb re-called the PCR reads. The sample includes roughly 83,000 clones, about 16% of them seen just once. The sample consisted of blood. The receptors were sampled from a female donor with papillary thyroid cancer or a benign thyroid nodule (not recorded which). Some clones in this sample may be carry-over from other donors' samples.

There are a few counts of this clone. The chain uses TRBV28 and TRBJ2-7, with a tentative D call TRBD2 (7 bases). Germline CDR1 and CDR2: MDHEN and SYDVKM. The CDR3 has 14 amino acids. This chain's CDR3 is CSNSFTGGRSEQYF. The CDR3 DNA reads TGTTCCAACAGTTTCACCGGGGGGCGCTCCGAGCAGTACTTC.

The table lists this clone with many counts. The chain uses TRBV28 and TRBJ2-2; the match to TRBD1 covers 7 bases. Looked up from germline, CDR1 is MDHEN and CDR2 is SYDVKM. V shed 5 bases, J shed 5 bases, and the junction held 8 bases outside the gene matches. The CDR3 has 15 residues. CDR3 sequence: CASSLPQGKTGELFF. The CDR3 coding sequence is TGTGCCAGCAGTCTACCACAGGGGAAGACCGGGGAGCTGTTTTTT.

There are many counts of this clone. This chain links TRBV7-8 with TRBJ1-1, with D uncertain. Germline V gene data show CDR1 as SGHVS and CDR2 as FQNEAQ. The CDR3 is 13 residues long. V gave up 3 bases and J gave up 2 bases, with 7 bases separating them. CDR3 DNA: TGTGCCAGCAGCTTTTCGCCTAACACTGAAGCTTTCTTT. Its protein product is CASSFSPNTEAFF.

There are a few counts of this clone. This could be a read error, since a much larger clone is one nucleotide away. The chain is built from TRBV19 and TRBJ2-1; D possibly corresponds to TRBD2 (6 bases). Trimming removed 5 bases at V and 9 bases at J, with 20 bases between. The CDR3 is 15 amino acids. Germline V gives CDR1 LNHDA, CDR2 SQIVND (reference sequence). The chain's CDR3 is CASSGSSSGRGEQFF. In nucleotides, the CDR3 is TGTGCCAGTAGTGGGTCGTCCAGCGGGCGGGGTGAGCAGTTCTTC. The full variable domain, in which reference TRBV19 and TRBJ2-1 provide the parts outside the CDR3, is DGGITQSPKYLFRKEGQNVTLSCEQNLNHDAMYWYRQDPGQGLRLIYYSQIVNDFQKGDIAEGYSVSREKKESFPLTVTSAQKNPTAFYLCASSGSSSGRGEQFFGPGTRLTVL.

This clone was seen repeatedly, ten times or more. A read error may be the cause here, since a much bigger clone is one base away. J is TRBJ1-5 and V is TRBV6-2 or TRBV6-3, with D possibly matching TRBD1 (6 bases). The CDR3 is made up of 14 amino acids. The germline V gene has CDR1 MNHEY and CDR2 SVGEGT. CDR3 coding DNA: TGTGCCGGCAGTTGGGGGCTACGGAATCAGCCCCAGCATTTT. It encodes CAGSWGLRNQPQHF.

Concerning this clone: Since a much larger clone is just one base distant, this may be a read error. Other DNA sequences in the same sample also yield this CDR3. The chain joins TRBV18 to TRBJ2-1; the match to TRBD2 covers 8 bases. CDR3 length: 15 residues. The junction had 8 bases not matched to a gene; V was cut back by 3 bases and J by 7 bases. Germline values: CDR1 KGHSH, CDR2 LQKENI. CDR3 nucleotides: TGTGCCAGCTCACCGCTCGGGACTAGGGGTAATGAGCAGTTCTTC. This sequence encodes CASSPLGTRGNEQFF.

For this clone: Just one base apart from a much larger clone, this may be a read error. The CDR3 nucleotides are TGCAGTGCAAATAGAGCCCCTGGCAGGGGCCCCTACAATGAGAAGTTCTTC. As protein: CSANRAPGRGPYNEKFF. The chain links TRBV20-1 to TRBJ2-1, with D perhaps TRBD1 (6 bases). Germline V gene sequence: CDR1 DFQATT, CDR2 SNEGSKA (reference sequence). The CDR3 has 17 amino acids.

This clone was recorded many times. This rearrangement joins TRBV20-1 to TRBJ2-7; TRBD2 aligns across 8 bases. The CDR3 contains 14 residues. In germline, CDR1 is DFQATT, CDR2 SNEGSKA (reference sequence). The V and J ends lost 6 bases and 1 base, in that order; junction bases with no gene match: 8. The CDR3 is CSALGTRSSYEQYF. DNA of the CDR3: TGCAGTGCCCTCGGGACTAGATCGTCCTACGAGCAGTACTTC.

A note on this clone: A much larger clone sits a single nucleotide away, making a read error possible. The chain couples TRBV11-1 to TRBJ2-3; TRBD2 matches 13 bases. This CDR3 is 16 amino acids long. Germline V gene sequence: CDR1 SGHAT, CDR2 FQDESV (reference sequence). The CDR3 here is CASSSMTSGGTDRQYF. The CDR3 DNA is TGTGCCAGCAGCTCGATGACTAGCGGGGGGACAGATAGGCAGTATTTT.

Many counts were recorded for this clone. This rearrangement joins TRBV7-2 to TRBJ2-5; 7 bases map to TRBD2. CDR1 SGHTA and CDR2 FQGNSA come from the germline V gene. Trimming removed 4 bases from V and 4 bases from J; junction bases left unmatched: 9. The CDR3 totals 15 residues. Here the CDR3 reads CASSWGGGLIETQYF. CDR3 bases: TGTGCCAGCAGCTGGGGGGGAGGACTAATAGAGACCCAGTACTTC.

The chain has TRBV6-1 and TRBJ2-2, with 8 nucleotides matching TRBD2. The CDR3 extends over 15 amino acids. V lost 5 bases to trimming and J lost 6 bases; unmatched junction nucleotides: 8. CDR1 and CDR2 (germline): MNHNS, SASEGT. The CDR3 sequence: CASSFSGSLAGELFF. The CDR3 DNA reads TGTGCCAGCAGTTTCAGCGGGAGTCTGGCCGGGGAGCTGTTTTTT.

This clone occurred many times. The chain recombines TRBV6-5 with TRBJ2-7, with TRBD1 as a possible D gene (6 bases). This CDR3 is 15 amino acids long. The germline V and J ends were trimmed by 5 bases and 2 bases, with 16 bases remaining between them. Germline V gene sequence: CDR1 MNHEY, CDR2 SVGAGI. The CDR3 protein is CASSTLDRSPYEQYF. CDR3 sequence (DNA): TGTGCCAGCAGTACTCTTGACAGGAGTCCCTACGAGCAGTACTTC.

This clone was seen at least ten times. The chain is built from TRBV11-2 and TRBJ2-3; D unclear. The CDR3 has 12 residues. The ends were cut back, 0 bases at V and 6 bases at J, with 4 bases in the middle. CDR1 is SGHAT, CDR2 FQNNGV, per germline. The CDR3 region is CASSLDADTQYF. CDR3 bases: TGTGCCAGCAGCTTAGACGCTGATACGCAGTATTTT.

This clone appeared a few times. A much larger clone sits a single nucleotide away, making a read error possible. The V call is TRBV20-1, the J call TRBJ1-5, with no clear D. Trimming removed 7 bases at V and 4 bases at J, with 23 bases between. This CDR3 spans 16 amino acids. Germline V gene data show CDR1 as DFQATT and CDR2 as SNEGSKA (reference sequence). This chain's CDR3 is CSGVLEGRGSNQPQHF. The CDR3 DNA sequence: TGCAGTGGGGTACTGGAGGGCCGAGGGTCTAATCAGCCCCAGCATTTT.

The sample holds many counts of this clone. The chain uses TRBV28 and TRBJ1-1; TRBD1 matches 7 bases. Germline lookup yields CDR1 MDHEN and CDR2 SYDVKM. The length of the CDR3 is 17 residues. Unmatched junction bases numbered 10, after V lost 2 bases and J lost 1 base. The CDR3 sequence is CASSLKGAPKGNTEAFF. CDR3 bases: TGTGCCAGCAGTTTAAAGGGGGCGCCCAAGGGGAACACTGAAGCTTTCTTT.

Concerning this clone: An end of the junction does not agree with germline; a read error may underlie this. Other DNA sequences of this sample code for an identical CDR3. The V call is TRBV4-2, the J call TRBJ1-1; no firm D call. CDR1 LGHNA and CDR2 YNFKEQ come from the germline V gene. There are 14 residues in the CDR3. Here the CDR3 reads CASSQDSWNTEAFF. DNA of the CDR3: TGTGCCAGCAGCCAAGATAGCTGGAACACTGAAGCTTTCTTC.

This clone was detected ten times or more. The V gene is TRBV28, the J gene TRBJ1-1; D is possibly TRBD1 (5 bases). Per germline, CDR1 MDHEN and CDR2 SYDVKM. The length of the CDR3 is 13 residues. Trimming took 2 bases from V and 6 from J, leaving 10 bases between them. The CDR3 DNA reads as TGTGCCAGCAGTTTACGTGGACAACCTGAAGCTTTCTTT. Its protein product is CASSLRGQPEAFF.

At least ten counts were recorded for this clone. This chain joins TRBV7-2 and TRBJ2-7; no reliable D call. The V gene lost 5 bases and the J gene lost 2 bases, with 10 bases spanning the gap. Germline CDR1 reads SGHTA; CDR2 reads FQGNSA. There are 13 residues in the CDR3. This chain's CDR3 is CASSPRSAYEQYF. Here the CDR3 DNA reads TGTGCCAGCAGCCCGCGATCCGCCTACGAGCAGTACTTC.